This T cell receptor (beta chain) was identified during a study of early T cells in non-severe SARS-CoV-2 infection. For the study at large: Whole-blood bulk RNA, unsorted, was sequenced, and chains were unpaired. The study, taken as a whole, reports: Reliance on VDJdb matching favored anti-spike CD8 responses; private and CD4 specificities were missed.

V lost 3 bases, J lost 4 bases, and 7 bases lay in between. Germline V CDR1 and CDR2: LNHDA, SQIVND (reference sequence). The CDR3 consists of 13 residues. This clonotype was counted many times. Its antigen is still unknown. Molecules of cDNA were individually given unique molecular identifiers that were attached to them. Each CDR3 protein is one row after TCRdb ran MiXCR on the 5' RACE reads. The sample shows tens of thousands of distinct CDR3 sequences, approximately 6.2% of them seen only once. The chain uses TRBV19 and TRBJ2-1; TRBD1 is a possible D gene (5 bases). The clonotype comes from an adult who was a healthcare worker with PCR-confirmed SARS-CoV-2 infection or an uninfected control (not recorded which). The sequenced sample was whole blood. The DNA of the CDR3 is TGTGCCAGTAGTATGGGGCAGTACAATGAGCAGTTCTTC. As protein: CASSMGQYNEQFF. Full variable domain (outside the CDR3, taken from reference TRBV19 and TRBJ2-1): DGGITQSPKYLFRKEGQNVTLSCEQNLNHDAMYWYRQDPGQGLRLIYYSQIVNDFQKGDIAEGYSVSREKKESFPLTVTSAQKNPTAFYLCASSMGQYNEQFFGPGTRLTVL.